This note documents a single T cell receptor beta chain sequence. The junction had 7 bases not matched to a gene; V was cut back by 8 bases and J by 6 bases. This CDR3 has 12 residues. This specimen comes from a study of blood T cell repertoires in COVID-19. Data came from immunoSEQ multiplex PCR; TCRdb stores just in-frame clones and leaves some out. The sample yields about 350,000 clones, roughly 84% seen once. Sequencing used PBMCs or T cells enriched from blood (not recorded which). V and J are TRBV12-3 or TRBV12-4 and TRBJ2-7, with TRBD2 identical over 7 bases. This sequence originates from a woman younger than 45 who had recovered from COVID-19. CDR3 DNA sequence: TGTGCCAGCGCCCTAATAGCGGGCGAGCAGTACTTC. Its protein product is CASALIAGEQYF.